Below are 11 T cell receptor beta chains sequenced from a single sample in a study of blood T cells in healthy people across ages. Together with a sample-barcoded 5' primer, a J-beta primer mix was included in a second PCR lasting 7 to 11 cycles. Each CDR3 protein is one row after TCRdb ran MiXCR on the 5' RACE reads. Of 600,000 to 1,000,000 distinct CDR3 sequences listed, around a quarter are singletons. The sample was also linked to a second study, of T cells of mothers and their children.

Sample: blood. These receptor sequences come from a boy between 5 and 17 years old in good health.

V gene TRBV2 combines with J gene TRBJ2-5; maybe TRBD2 (6 bases). The CDR3 covers 14 residues. The V and J ends lost 1 base and 5 bases respectively, with 11 bases between them. In germline, CDR1 is SNHLY, CDR2 FYNNEI. CDR3 nucleotide sequence: TGTGCCAGCAGTGAAGGGCTAGCGCCGGAGACCCAGTACTTC. Translated: CASSEGLAPETQYF.

This chain joins TRBV10-3 and TRBJ2-7, with D perhaps TRBD2 (6 bases). CDR1 ENHRY and CDR2 SYGVKD come from the germline V gene. The CDR3 contains 18 residues. V was trimmed by 7 bases and J by 4 bases, leaving 29 bases between them. Here the CDR3 DNA reads TGTGCCATCACCGAAAGGGGAGGTTTGGGCAGTCATCTGTACGAGCAGTACTTC. Encoded protein: CAITERGGLGSHLYEQYF.

J is TRBJ1-1 and V is TRBV4-3; a weak D match, TRBD1 (6 bases). Germline V gives CDR1 LGHNA, CDR2 YSLEER. The V end was cut by 1 base, the J end by 7 bases, with 16 bases between. The CDR3 is 15 residues long. This CDR3 is CASSQGRTAGVEAFF. The CDR3, as DNA: TGCGCCAGCAGCCAAGGTCGAACGGCAGGGGTTGAAGCTTTCTTT.

In its sample, this clonotype was seen a few times. The chain couples TRBV4-3 to TRBJ2-1; 10 bases map to TRBD1. The CDR3 extends over 15 amino acids. J lost 8 bases, V lost 4 bases, and 8 bases had no gene match. From germline, CDR1 is LGHNA and CDR2 YSLEER. This chain's CDR3 is CASSPGTGVYDEQFF. The CDR3 nucleotides are TGCGCCAGCAGCCCCGGGACAGGGGTATACGATGAGCAGTTCTTC.

This clonotype was observed a handful of times. The V gene is TRBV10-3, the J gene TRBJ2-1; 8 bases match TRBD1. Germline trimming cut 2 bases from V and 3 bases from J; bases unmatched to any gene: 12. CDR3 length: 18 amino acids. Per germline, CDR1 ENHRY and CDR2 SYGVKD. CDR3 residues: CAISEPTDGTGNYNEQFF. CDR3 bases: TGTGCCATCAGTGAGCCTACGGACGGGACAGGAAACTACAATGAGCAGTTCTTC.

This clonotype was seen only a few times. The chain employs TRBV7-2 and TRBJ2-3; TRBD2 aligns across 8 bases. The germline V gene encodes CDR1 SGHTA and CDR2 FQGNSA. This CDR3 has 18 residues. V lost 1 base and J lost 0; bases outside the gene matches: 9. The chain's CDR3 is CASSLGSGAGGSTDTQYF. In DNA form, the CDR3 reads TGTGCCAGCAGCTTAGGTAGTGGTGCGGGAGGAAGCACAGATACGCAGTATTTT.

This clonotype was observed a handful of times. The chain carries TRBV4-2 and TRBJ1-4; D ambiguous. This CDR3 comprises 15 residues. Trimming took off 1 base at V and 5 bases at J, with 11 bases between the two ends. Germline V gene sequence: CDR1 LGHNA, CDR2 YNFKEQ. DNA for the CDR3: TGTGCCAGCAGCCAAGTAAGCGATGGGAATGAAAAACTGTTTTTT. It is translated as CASSQVSDGNEKLFF.

The chain carries TRBV20-1 and TRBJ2-7; D assignment may be TRBD1 or TRBD2 (5 bases each). Trimming shortened V by 0 bases and J by 0 bases, and 12 bases separated the two germline ends. Germline V CDR1 and CDR2: DFQATT, SNEGSKA (reference sequence). The length of the CDR3 is 15 residues. The chain's CDR3 is CSARDRGAYSYEQYF. CDR3 coding DNA: TGCAGTGCTAGAGATCGAGGGGCCTACTCCTACGAGCAGTACTTC.

This sequence joins TRBV20-1 and TRBJ2-7; 9 bases agree with TRBD1. V dropped 1 base and J dropped 5; count of bases not matched to a gene: 3. The CDR3 extends over 13 amino acids. Germline CDR1 reads DFQATT; CDR2 reads SNEGSKA (reference sequence). The CDR3 protein is CSARGDRDHEQYF. CDR3 nucleotide sequence: TGCAGTGCTAGAGGGGACAGGGACCACGAGCAGTACTTC.

This clonotype showed up just a few times. A read error may account for a junction end that differs from germline. The rearrangement links TRBV28 to TRBJ2-5; a weak D match, TRBD2 (6 bases). This CDR3 has 14 amino acids. Per germline, CDR1 MDHEN and CDR2 SYDVKM. Here the CDR3 DNA reads TGTGCCGGCAGTTTTAAGCGCCGGGGGGAGACCCAGTACTTC. It is translated as CAGSFKRRGETQYF.

The CDR3 DNA reads TGCAGCGTTGTATCGGGACAGGGGATCTACGAGCAGTACTTC. Protein sequence: CSVVSGQGIYEQYF. J is TRBJ2-7 and V is TRBV29-1; 10 nucleotides line up with TRBD1. The CDR3 extends over 14 amino acids. Germline CDR1 SQVTM, CDR2 ANQGSEA. V shed 4 bases, J shed 3 bases, and the junction held 6 bases outside the gene matches.